This entry describes one T cell receptor beta chain. Its antigen is undetermined. The treatment here: oral pan-JAK inhibitor, 5-10 mg twice daily. RNA was isolated and reverse transcribed to cDNA, the sequencing template. Generated by immunoSEQ multiplex PCR, the TCRdb table keeps only in-frame clones and is missing some. The table lists some 220,000 clones, less than 75% of them singletons, with about 1.4% in the top ten. This sample was included in a study of CD8+ T cells in alopecia areata. Study observations and caveats: Mice gave a clearer picture of TCR sharing than patients did, possibly for HLA-related reasons.

In germline, CDR1 is LNHDA, CDR2 SQIVND (reference sequence). V was clipped by 9 bases and J by 1 base, with 19 bases between them. There are 15 residues in the CDR3. This TCR was sampled from a human donor with alopecia areata. Sequencing was performed on CD4+ T cells sorted from blood, taken at week 4, from a patient treated with tofacitinib. This chain connects TRBV19 to TRBJ2-7; possible D gene TRBD1, 6 bases. This chain's CDR3 is CARWDTSPASYEQYF. The CDR3 nucleotides read TGTGCCAGATGGGACACCTCACCAGCTTCCTACGAGCAGTACTTC.